Listed here are 28 T cell receptor beta chains from one sample, sequenced in a study of human T cells and chemical hapten exposure. Documented time point: patch test 1, 2 weeks after DPC sensitization. Treatment in this sample: therapeutic diphenylcyclopropenone sensitization with weekly scalp DPC. TCRdb processed the RACE reads anew with MiXCR; each CDR3 protein has one entry. The sample contains 50,000 or so distinct CDR3 sequences, 9.3% of which appear only once. Sequencing used whole blood, obtained in connection with sensitization to the hapten diphenylcyclopropenone (DPC). All receptors come from a woman between 50 and 59 years old with alopecia areata. Some clones in this sample may be carry-over from other donors' samples.

This clonotype showed up just a few times. This chain uses TRBV20-1 with TRBJ2-1; 14 bases are shared with TRBD2. Per germline, CDR1 DFQATT and CDR2 SNEGSKA (reference sequence). V lost 1 base to trimming and J lost 8 bases; unmatched junction nucleotides: 16. The CDR3 is 19 residues long. CDR3 loop: CSARGVPTTSGRASHEQFF. The CDR3 bases are TGCAGTGCTAGAGGGGTCCCGACGACTAGCGGGAGGGCCTCCCATGAGCAGTTCTTC.

This clonotype has ten or more counts. The V gene is TRBV29-1, the J gene TRBJ2-5, with 9 bases that match TRBD1. Germline trimming cut 4 bases from V and 5 bases from J; bases unmatched to any gene: 5. CDR3 size: 13 residues. From germline, CDR1 is SQVTM and CDR2 ANQGSEA. The chain's CDR3 is CSVVRDRVETQYF. The CDR3 DNA sequence: TGCAGCGTTGTGCGGGACAGGGTTGAGACCCAGTACTTC.

This clonotype has a count of ten or more. The chain recombines TRBV20-1 with TRBJ1-4, with D tentatively TRBD1 (6 bases). V was shortened by 0 bases and J by 7 bases, with 12 bases between the two germline ends. Germline CDR1 DFQATT, CDR2 SNEGSKA (reference sequence). The CDR3 runs to 14 residues. CDR3 loop: CSAREDQGSEKLFF. In DNA form, the CDR3 reads TGCAGTGCTAGAGAAGACCAGGGGAGTGAAAAACTGTTTTTT.

At least ten counts were recorded for this clonotype. This chain connects TRBV4-3 to TRBJ2-4; D remains ambiguous. The V end was cut by 0 bases, the J end by 5 bases, with 11 bases between. The CDR3 has 15 amino acids. Per germline, CDR1 LGHNA and CDR2 YSLEER. The CDR3 region is CASSQDLTPQNIQYF. The CDR3 nucleotides are TGCGCCAGCAGCCAAGATTTGACCCCCCAAAACATTCAGTACTTC.

This clonotype was counted ten times or more. V is TRBV7-9 and J is TRBJ2-2; no reliable D call. CDR1 is SEHNR and CDR2 is FQNEAQ in the germline V gene (reference sequence). The CDR3 is 16 amino acids. The V end was cut by 1 base, the J end by 5 bases, with 14 bases between. The DNA of the CDR3 is TGTGCCAGCAGCTTAGTATTCGGAACCGAAACCGGGGAGCTGTTTTTT. Translated: CASSLVFGTETGELFF. Variable domain in full (rest from reference TRBV7-9 and TRBJ2-2): DTGVSQNPRHKITKRGQNVTFRCDPISEHNRLYWYRQTLGQGPEFLTYFQNEAQLEKSRLLSDRFSAERPKGSFSTLEIQRTEQGDSAMYLCASSLVFGTETGELFFGEGSRLTVL.

This clonotype was detected many times. The V and J genes are TRBV20-1 and TRBJ1-1; unclear D gene. CDR3 length: 12 amino acids. Per the germline V gene, CDR1 is DFQATT and CDR2 is SNEGSKA (reference sequence). V lost 4 bases to trimming and J lost 1 base, with 7 bases between them. CDR3 region: CSAINRNTEAFF. CDR3 DNA: TGCAGTGCTATAAACAGGAACACTGAAGCTTTCTTT.

Many counts were recorded for this clonotype. The rearrangement uses TRBV4-1 and TRBJ2-3, with 10 bases identical to TRBD1. Trimming cost V 8 bases and J 2 bases; bases outside gene matches: 13. CDR1 and CDR2 from the germline V gene are MGHRA and YSYEKL. This CDR3 contains 17 residues. CDR3 amino acids: CASSSGQGLRVTDTQYF. The CDR3, as DNA: TGCGCCAGCTCGTCGGGACAGGGGTTGCGTGTCACAGATACGCAGTATTTT.

The chain links TRBV7-9 to TRBJ1-1; D might be TRBD1 (6 bases). V shed 4 bases and J shed 5 bases, with 11 bases lying between them. Germline V CDR1 and CDR2: SEHNR, FQNEAQ (reference sequence). There are 13 residues in the CDR3. The chain's CDR3 is CASSSQGATEAFF. The CDR3 bases are TGTGCCAGCAGCTCACAGGGAGCTACTGAAGCTTTCTTT. The complete variable domain, with remaining parts taken from reference TRBV7-9 and TRBJ1-1, reads DTGVSQNPRHKITKRGQNVTFRCDPISEHNRLYWYRQTLGQGPEFLTYFQNEAQLEKSRLLSDRFSAERPKGSFSTLEIQRTEQGDSAMYLCASSSQGATEAFFGQGTRLTVV.

This clonotype was found many times. The chain combines TRBV20-1 with TRBJ2-2, with D possibly called TRBD1 or TRBD2 (6 bases each). CDR3 length: 14 residues. The V end was cut by 4 bases, the J end by 1 base, with 10 bases between. Per germline, CDR1 DFQATT and CDR2 SNEGSKA (reference sequence). CDR3 sequence: CSATRGGNTGELFF. CDR3 sequence (DNA): TGCAGTGCTACCAGGGGAGGGAACACCGGGGAGCTGTTTTTT.

This clonotype was detected many times. V and J are TRBV3-1 and TRBJ2-3; D is possibly TRBD2 (6 bases). Deletions cut 5 bases from V and 2 bases from J, with 11 bases between. The CDR3 is made up of 14 amino acids. In germline, CDR1 is LGHDT, CDR2 YNNKEL (reference sequence). Here the CDR3 DNA reads TGTGCCAGCAGCGAGACTAGTCCCACAGATACGCAGTATTTT. It specifies CASSETSPTDTQYF.

The V call is TRBV20-1, the J call TRBJ1-6; D unresolved. The CDR3 runs 12 residues. The germline V gene has CDR1 DFQATT and CDR2 SNEGSKA (reference sequence). Between the trimmed V and J ends, which lost 1 base and 10 bases, there was a span of 8 bases. The CDR3, as DNA: TGCAGTGCTAGAGTACCTCGGTCACCCCTCCACTTT. Translation gives CSARVPRSPLHF.

This clonotype was counted a few times. This sequence joins TRBV5-1 and TRBJ2-3, with 9 bases that match TRBD1. The CDR3 has 16 residues. Germline CDR1 SGHRS, CDR2 YFSETQ. The trim removed 2 bases at V and 6 bases at J, leaving 10 bases unmatched. CDR3 residues: CASSFGQGLAGDTQYF. For the CDR3, the DNA is TGCGCCAGCAGCTTTGGACAGGGGCTAGCAGGGGATACGCAGTATTTT.

This clonotype was found many times. The rearrangement joins TRBV29-1 to TRBJ2-3, with 8 bases that match TRBD1. Germline assignment: CDR1 SQVTM and CDR2 ANQGSEA. The CDR3 spans 15 residues. J gave up 2 bases and V 1 base, and 5 bases lay outside the gene matches. The CDR3 bases are TGCAGCGTTGAAGCTGACAGGGGAAACACAGATACGCAGTATTTT. Its protein is CSVEADRGNTDTQYF.

This clonotype was recorded at least ten times. V usage is TRBV7-2 and J usage is TRBJ2-7, with 9 bases lining up with TRBD1. The CDR3 has 16 residues. Germline-derived CDR1 and CDR2 are SGHTA and FQGNSA. J gave up 1 base and V 1 base, and 5 bases lay outside the gene matches. CDR3 in DNA: TGTGCCAGCAGCTTAGGCCCGACAGGGGGATCCTACGAGCAGTACTTC. As protein: CASSLGPTGGSYEQYF.

This clonotype appeared many times. The gene calls are TRBV20-1 and TRBJ2-5, with TRBD2 matching 10 bases. Germline CDR1 is DFQATT and CDR2 is SNEGSKA (reference sequence). This CDR3 is built from 14 residues. Trimming at V came to 5 bases and at J to 5 bases, leaving 8 bases not matched to a gene. The CDR3 spells CSAYPSGRVETQYF. The DNA of the CDR3 is TGCAGTGCTTACCCTAGCGGGAGAGTTGAGACCCAGTACTTC.

This clonotype was detected ten times or more. J is TRBJ2-3 and V is TRBV3-1; possibly TRBD2 for D (5 bases). Germline V lookup: CDR1 LGHDT, CDR2 YNNKEL (reference sequence). Trimming stripped 4 bases from V and 0 bases from J, with 11 bases between. The CDR3 has 15 residues. The CDR3 region is CASSPSGRSTDTQYF. The CDR3 region has the DNA TGTGCCAGCAGCCCGAGCGGACGGAGCACAGATACGCAGTATTTT.

This clonotype is judged medium-sized. The V and J genes are TRBV10-3 and TRBJ1-1, with D possibly matching TRBD1 (6 bases). The CDR3 length is 13 residues. Per the germline V gene, CDR1 is ENHRY and CDR2 is SYGVKD. V was trimmed by 2 bases and J by 4 bases, leaving 8 bases between them. As DNA, the CDR3 is TGTGCCATCAGTGAGGGGGGCTTCACTGAAGCTTTCTTT. Translating it yields CAISEGGFTEAFF.

This clonotype came up many times. This chain connects TRBV4-1 to TRBJ2-2; D is unresolved. V gave up 0 bases and J gave up 6 bases, with 8 bases separating them. CDR3 length equals 14 residues. Germline values: CDR1 MGHRA, CDR2 YSYEKL. The CDR3 sequence: CASSQEWQAGELFF. As DNA, the CDR3 is TGCGCCAGCAGCCAAGAATGGCAGGCCGGGGAGCTGTTTTTT.

The CDR3: CASTLTGAGGYTF. CDR3 DNA sequence: TGTGCCAGCACCCTAACAGGGGCGGGAGGCTACACCTTC. The J gene is TRBJ1-2, the V gene TRBV21-1; the table's D call, TRBD1, has no DNA check behind it. TRBV21-1 constitutes a pseudogene. This CDR3 region has 13 residues.

This clonotype was found many times. The gene calls are TRBV18 and TRBJ2-7; D possibly corresponds to TRBD1 (5 bases). V was trimmed by 2 bases and J by 0 bases, leaving 11 bases between them. This CDR3 is built from 15 residues. CDR1 KGHSH and CDR2 LQKENI come from the germline V gene. CDR3 sequence (DNA): TGTGCCAGCTCACCATCAGGGCCAACCTCCTACGAGCAGTACTTC. The encoded protein is CASSPSGPTSYEQYF.

This clonotype appeared a few times. The genes are TRBV6-5 and TRBJ2-5; D possibly matches TRBD1 or TRBD2 (6 bases each). The CDR3 is 14 residues long. The V and J ends lost 7 bases and 5 bases respectively, with 17 bases between them. CDR1 and CDR2 from the germline V gene are MNHEY and SVGAGI. CDR3 DNA sequence: TGTGCCAGCAAGACACAGGGAGGCCGTGAGACCCAGTACTTC. Protein sequence: CASKTQGGRETQYF.

A word on this clonotype: The junction departs from the called germline gene at one end, perhaps through a read error. The CDR3 region has the DNA TGTACCTGGTCCCACGGCGGGGGAAGCTCCTACGAGCAGTACTTC. It specifies CTWSHGGGSSYEQYF. The genes are TRBV30 and TRBJ2-7, with TRBD2 identical over 7 bases. CDR1 is GTSNPN and CDR2 is SVGIG in the germline V gene (reference sequence). The CDR3 sequence is 15 residues long.

This clonotype was seen at least ten times. The chain links TRBV7-2 to TRBJ2-2, with 9 bases matching TRBD2. The trim removed 3 bases at V and 2 bases at J, leaving 1 base unmatched. CDR3 length: 15 amino acids. CDR1 is SGHTA and CDR2 is FQGNSA in the germline V gene. The DNA for the CDR3 is TGTGCCAGCAGCTTGACTAGCGGAAACACCGGGGAGCTGTTTTTT. Translation: CASSLTSGNTGELFF.

CDR3 DNA sequence: TGTGCCAGCACCCTTGGGCTAGCGGCCTCTACTGAGCAGTTCTTC. As protein: CASTLGLAASTEQFF. This chain connects TRBV6-6 to TRBJ2-1; 7 bases align to TRBD2. V gave up 7 bases and J gave up 9 bases; unmatched junction bases: 15. The CDR3 extends over 15 amino acids. Germline assignment: CDR1 MNHNY and CDR2 SVGAGI (reference sequence).

This clonotype was observed at least ten times. The J gene is TRBJ1-1, the V gene TRBV6-5; D unclear. Germline-derived CDR1 and CDR2 are MNHEY and SVGAGI. Deletions cut 5 bases from V and 2 bases from J, with 12 bases between. The CDR3 is 14 residues long. CDR3 sequence: CASSTATGNTEAFF. For the CDR3, the DNA is TGTGCCAGCAGTACCGCCACTGGAAACACTGAAGCTTTCTTT.

In its sample, this clonotype was seen many times. The genes are TRBV5-1 and TRBJ2-7; D gene ambiguous. Per the germline V gene, CDR1 is SGHRS and CDR2 is YFSETQ. The CDR3 is 13 residues long. Trimming shortened V by 0 bases and J by 6 bases, and 10 bases separated the two germline ends. The CDR3 sequence: CASSLEHFSEQYF. CDR3 DNA sequence: TGCGCCAGCAGCTTGGAGCACTTCTCCGAGCAGTACTTC.

This clonotype has ten or more counts. The chain employs TRBV20-1 and TRBJ1-2, with D maybe TRBD1 (5 bases). CDR1 is DFQATT, CDR2 SNEGSKA, per germline (reference sequence). The CDR3 length is 12 residues. The germline V and J ends were trimmed by 1 base and 14 bases, with 17 bases remaining between them. DNA for the CDR3: TGCAGTGCTAGAGGTCAGGGCCCCATTCTAACCTTC. Residues: CSARGQGPILTF.

This chain joins TRBV28 and TRBJ2-7; possibly TRBD2 for D (5 bases). The V gene lost 2 bases and the J gene lost 7 bases, with 6 bases spanning the gap. CDR3 size: 11 residues. Per the germline V gene, CDR1 is MDHEN and CDR2 is SYDVKM. Here the CDR3 reads CASSLRGEQYF. CDR3 DNA: TGTGCCAGCAGTTTAAGAGGGGAGCAGTACTTC. Drawing the rest from reference TRBV28 and TRBJ2-7, the complete variable domain is DVKVTQSSRYLVKRTGEKVFLECVQDMDHENMFWYRQDPGLGLRLIYFSYDVKMKEKGDIPEGYSVSREKKERFSLILESASTNQTSMYLCASSLRGEQYFGPGTRLTVT.